The 28 T cell receptor beta chains below come from one sample, sequenced in a study of vaccination effects on CD4 cells after COVID-19. No cognate antigen is known for these TCRs. The table came from immunoSEQ multiplex PCR; TCRdb's copy has only in-frame clones and leaves some out. The table lists around 71,000 clones, about 65% of them singletons. In the ViraFEST assay, antigen-specific CD4+ clonotypes were identified by expansion after peptide-pool stimulation. The culture ran for 10 days before CD4+ T cells were isolated. Each vaccine recipient was nucleocapsid antibody negative and had no prior SARS-CoV-2 infection. The specimen comprised CD4+ T cells from PBMCs cultured with HCoV-OC43 spike peptides, sampled before COVID-19 vaccination. Subset: HCoV-OC43 spike overlapping peptide pool stimulation. These receptors were taken from a human donor who received a COVID-19 vaccine.

The rearrangement links TRBV5-4 to TRBJ1-2, with 9 bases lining up with TRBD1. The CDR3 runs 14 residues. Germline V gene data show CDR1 as SGHNT and CDR2 as YYREEE (reference sequence). Trimming cost V 0 bases and J 8 bases; bases outside gene matches: 5. CDR3 DNA sequence: TGTGCCAGCAGCTTGGGGGGAACAGGGGGCGGCTACACCTTC. Translated, it gives CASSLGGTGGGYTF.

The chain carries TRBV7-3 and TRBJ1-1; TRBD1 is a possible D gene (5 bases). CDR3 length: 16 residues. With 1 base removed from V and 3 bases from J, the gap between germline ends came to 15 bases. Germline CDR1 is SGHTA and CDR2 is FQGTGA. CDR3 region: CASSLKTATGDTEAFF. The CDR3 coding sequence is TGTGCCAGCAGCTTAAAGACCGCGACGGGGGACACTGAAGCTTTCTTT.

This clone was seen a handful of times. J is TRBJ1-1 and V is TRBV5-1; tentatively, D is TRBD1 (6 bases). Germline-derived CDR1 and CDR2 are SGHRS and YFSETQ. The CDR3 consists of 15 residues. The V gene lost 4 bases and the J gene lost 2 bases, with 15 bases spanning the gap. In nucleotides, the CDR3 is TGCGCCAGCAGCCTCACGGGACACTCCAACACTGAAGCTTTCTTT. Protein: CASSLTGHSNTEAFF.

This clone was seen a few times. J is TRBJ1-1 and V is TRBV7-9; D unresolved. The length of the CDR3 is 13 residues. Trimming shortened V by 4 bases and J by 1 base, and 7 bases separated the two germline ends. From germline, CDR1 is SEHNR and CDR2 FQNEAQ (reference sequence). CDR3 sequence (DNA): TGTGCCAGCAGCTCCCAGGAGAACACTGAAGCTTTCTTT. This sequence encodes CASSSQENTEAFF.

The rearrangement links TRBV6-2 or TRBV6-3 to TRBJ2-5, with unresolved D. CDR1 is MNHEY and CDR2 is SVGEGT in the germline V gene. V was clipped by 4 bases and J by 4 bases, with 19 bases between them. The CDR3 spans 16 residues. The CDR3, as DNA: TGTGCCAGCAGTTCCAACTACCCGCCCCAGAGAGAGACCCAGTACTTC. Its protein is CASSSNYPPQRETQYF.

Of note for this clone: The sample holds other DNA sequences that translate to the same CDR3. The chain recombines TRBV30 with TRBJ1-6; D not resolved. Trimming removed 0 bases from V and 7 bases from J, with 10 bases in between. Germline V gene data show CDR1 as GTSNPN and CDR2 as SVGIG (reference sequence). This CDR3 region has 14 residues. The CDR3 DNA is TGTGCCTGGAGTGTAGGTACAGTCAATTCACCCCTCCACTTT. It is translated as CAWSVGTVNSPLHF.

The sample holds one count of this clone. This rearrangement joins TRBV2 to TRBJ1-5; D uncertain. Per the germline V gene, CDR1 is SNHLY and CDR2 is FYNNEI. CDR3 length: 14 residues. V lost 1 base to trimming and J lost 1 base, with 5 bases between them. CDR3 sequence (DNA): TGTGCCAGCAGTGAAGGGCTCAGCAATCAGCCCCAGCATTTT. Protein: CASSEGLSNQPQHF.

The chain has TRBV7-9 and TRBJ2-3; D is undetermined. This CDR3 has 15 amino acids. V was clipped by 5 bases and J by 0 bases, with 12 bases between them. Per germline, CDR1 SEHNR and CDR2 FQNEAQ (reference sequence). CDR3 nucleotides: TGTGCCAGCAGCCTGCCGGAAACTAGCACAGATACGCAGTATTTT. Amino acids: CASSLPETSTDTQYF.

The CDR3 protein is CASSTLQGNYGYTF. The CDR3 DNA reads TGTGCCAGTAGTACCTTACAGGGTAACTATGGCTACACCTTC. J is TRBJ1-2 and V is TRBV19; a possible D gene is TRBD1 (6 bases). CDR1 and CDR2 (germline): LNHDA, SQIVND (reference sequence). CDR3 length: 14 amino acids. Trimming took 4 bases from V and 1 from J, leaving 10 bases between them.

This clone appeared a few times. This sequence joins TRBV9 and TRBJ2-6; 9 nucleotides agree with TRBD1. V lost 4 bases, J lost 0 bases, and 5 bases stayed unmatched. This CDR3 is built from 17 residues. Looked up from germline, CDR1 is SGDLS and CDR2 is YYNGEE. CDR3 sequence reads: CASSPLTGGSGANVLTF. Written as DNA, the CDR3 is TGTGCCAGCAGCCCATTGACAGGGGGCTCTGGGGCCAACGTCCTGACTTTC. Filled out from reference TRBV9 and TRBJ2-6, the complete variable domain reads DSGVTQTPKHLITATGQRVTLRCSPRSGDLSVYWYQQSLDQGLQFLIQYYNGEERAKGNILERFSAQQFPDLHSELNLSSLELGDSALYFCASSPLTGGSGANVLTFGAGSRLTVL.

This clone was counted only a few times. The chain couples TRBV5-8 to TRBJ2-3, with D possibly matching TRBD2 (7 bases). Per germline, CDR1 SGHTS and CDR2 YDEGEE. The CDR3 length is 14 residues. V gave up 3 bases and J gave up 7 bases, with 15 bases separating them. The CDR3 here is CASSWGGLEYTQYF. CDR3 DNA: TGTGCCAGCAGCTGGGGGGGCCTCGAGTATACGCAGTATTTT. Combining the CDR3 with reference TRBV5-8 and TRBJ2-3 gives the whole variable domain EAGVTQSPTHLIKTRGQQATLRCSPISGHTSVYWYQQALGLGLQFLLWYDEGEERNRGNFPPRFSGRQFPNYSSELNVNALELEDSALYLCASSWGGLEYTQYFGPGTRLTVL.

This clone was counted only a few times. The V and J genes are TRBV3-1 (or the pseudogene TRBV3-2) and TRBJ1-6; TRBD1 is a possible D gene (5 bases). Trimming left V 3 bases short and J 6 bases short, with 15 bases between. This CDR3 region has 16 residues. Germline CDR1 is LGHDT and CDR2 is YNNKEL (reference sequence). Here the CDR3 reads CASSQGGSRFNSPLHF. Written as DNA, the CDR3 is TGTGCCAGCAGCCAGGGGGGGTCCAGGTTTAATTCACCCCTCCACTTT.

There are a few counts of this clone. The J gene is TRBJ2-3, the V gene TRBV6-2 or TRBV6-3; D is unresolved. The V end lost 4 bases, the J end lost 0 bases, and 11 bases lay between the germline ends. The CDR3 covers 15 residues. Germline CDR1 MNHEY, CDR2 SVGEGT. CDR3 in amino acids: CASSSYQDSTDTQYF. CDR3 sequence (DNA): TGTGCCAGCAGTTCGTACCAGGACAGCACAGATACGCAGTATTTT.

The sample holds a few counts of this clone. This CDR3 is CASSAQSQETQYF. As DNA, the CDR3 is TGTGCCAGCAGCGCTCAGAGCCAAGAGACCCAGTACTTC. The chain joins TRBV9 to TRBJ2-5, with D uncertain. The CDR3 runs to 13 residues. Germline V gene sequence: CDR1 SGDLS, CDR2 YYNGEE. The V end lost 3 bases, the J end lost 1 base, and 7 bases lay between the germline ends.

The chain is built from TRBV2 and TRBJ1-6; D is undetermined. The CDR3 covers 12 residues. V was trimmed by 6 bases and J by 9 bases, leaving 9 bases between them. CDR1 is SNHLY and CDR2 is FYNNEI in the germline V gene. This CDR3 reads CASRGEGSPLHF. CDR3 sequence (DNA): TGTGCCAGCAGGGGAGAGGGTTCACCCCTCCACTTT.

The gene calls are TRBV28 and TRBJ2-1, with TRBD1 matching 8 bases. The V and J ends lost 7 bases and 8 bases, in that order; junction bases with no gene match: 10. The CDR3 contains 14 residues. CDR1 is MDHEN, CDR2 SYDVKM, per germline. The DNA of the CDR3 is TGTGCCAGCACAAGGACAGGGCAAAACCATGAGCAGTTCTTC. Its translation: CASTRTGQNHEQFF.

Written as DNA, the CDR3 is TGTGCCAGCAAAGGACTAGCGAACTACAATGAGCAGTTCTTC. Translation gives CASKGLANYNEQFF. The genes are TRBV7-2 and TRBJ2-1; 9 bases match TRBD2. Unmatched junction bases numbered 4, after V lost 7 bases and J lost 3 bases. Germline V gene data show CDR1 as SGHTA and CDR2 as FQGNSA. This CDR3 spans 14 amino acids.

The chain couples TRBV29-1 to TRBJ2-3; 8 bases match TRBD1. The CDR3 sequence is 14 residues long. The germline gives CDR1 SQVTM, CDR2 ANQGSEA. Trimming cost V 6 bases and J 1 base; bases outside gene matches: 6. The CDR3 reads CSVTGGSGTDTQYF. The CDR3 DNA is TGCAGCGTCACAGGGGGGTCGGGCACAGATACGCAGTATTTT.

This clone was observed once. The chain combines TRBV6-6 with TRBJ2-5; a possible D gene is TRBD2 (6 bases). The CDR3 is 12 residues long. In germline, CDR1 is MNHNY, CDR2 SVGAGI (reference sequence). The V end lost 6 bases, the J end lost 5 bases, and 10 bases lay between the germline ends. The chain's CDR3 is CASSTRGETQYF. The CDR3 nucleotides read TGTGCCAGCAGCACCCGGGGGGAGACCCAGTACTTC.

This clone was observed a few times. The rearrangement uses TRBV12-3 or TRBV12-4 and TRBJ1-1; maybe TRBD1 (5 bases). V was clipped by 5 bases and J by 3 bases, with 7 bases between them. The CDR3 consists of 12 residues. The CDR3 is CASSTGYTEAFF. CDR3 bases: TGTGCCAGCAGTACAGGCTACACTGAAGCTTTCTTT.

The chain employs TRBV12-5 and TRBJ2-1; 11 nucleotides match TRBD2. CDR1 and CDR2 (germline): LGHNT, FRNRAP. The V gene end was trimmed by 5 bases and the J gene end by 7 bases; junction bases not matched to a gene: 4. The CDR3 is 14 residues long. The CDR3 sequence is CASGTTSGTNEQFF. The CDR3 nucleotides read TGTGCTAGTGGTACGACTAGCGGGACTAATGAGCAGTTCTTC. Drawing the rest from reference TRBV12-5 and TRBJ2-1, the complete variable domain is DARVTQTPRHKVTEMGQEVTMRCQPILGHNTVFWYRQTMMQGLELLAYFRNRAPLDDSGMPKDRFSAEMPDATLATLKIQPSEPRDSAVYFCASGTTSGTNEQFFGPGTRLTVL.

The gene calls are TRBV6-5 and TRBJ1-4; the match to TRBD1 covers 8 bases. CDR1 is MNHEY, CDR2 SVGAGI, per germline. V was pared by 7 bases and J by 8 bases, with 12 bases of the junction left unmatched. The CDR3 is 15 amino acids. The CDR3 loop reads CASKSSGGLGEKLFF. The CDR3 coding sequence is TGTGCCAGCAAGTCATCAGGGGGCTTGGGGGAAAAACTGTTTTTT.

CDR3 protein: CASSLPNGGASDTQYF. In DNA, the CDR3 is TGTGCCAGCAGTTTACCAAACGGGGGGGCATCAGATACGCAGTATTTT. This chain connects TRBV28 to TRBJ2-3, with 8 bases that match TRBD2. The trim removed 2 bases at V and 4 bases at J, leaving 8 bases unmatched. The CDR3 has 16 residues. Germline V gene sequence: CDR1 MDHEN, CDR2 SYDVKM.

V is TRBV6-5 and J is TRBJ1-4; possible D gene TRBD1, 6 bases. V was cut by 5 bases and J by 6 bases, with 13 bases left in between. The CDR3 spans 14 residues. Germline values: CDR1 MNHEY, CDR2 SVGAGI. The CDR3 region has the DNA TGTGCCAGCAGTCCTACAGGGAGTTATGAAAAACTGTTTTTT. This sequence encodes CASSPTGSYEKLFF.

The J gene is TRBJ2-2, the V gene TRBV5-6; no clear D. The germline V gene has CDR1 SGHDT and CDR2 YYEEEE. Trimming removed 2 bases from V and 10 bases from J, with 15 bases in between. The CDR3 sequence is 14 residues long. CDR3 in DNA: TGTGCCAGCAGCTTTGCAGAATCCACCCCGGAGCTGTTTTTT. This translates into CASSFAESTPELFF.

This chain uses TRBV27 with TRBJ1-4; D remains ambiguous. CDR1 and CDR2 from the germline V gene are MNHEY and SMNVEV (reference sequence). The V end was cut by 6 bases, the J end by 8 bases, with 7 bases between. This CDR3 spans 11 amino acids. The CDR3 loop is CASSHGEKLFF. The CDR3 DNA reads TGTGCCAGCAGCCACGGAGAAAAACTGTTTTTT. Full variable domain (missing parts from reference TRBV27 and TRBJ1-4): EAQVTQNPRYLITVTGKKLTVTCSQNMNHEYMSWYRQDPGLGLRQIYYSMNVEVTDKGDVPEGYKVSRKEKRNFPLILESPSPNQTSLYFCASSHGEKLFFGSGTQLSVL.

This chain joins TRBV6-6 and TRBJ1-5; D possibly corresponds to TRBD1 (5 bases). Trimming removed 5 bases from V and 3 bases from J, with 11 bases in between. From germline, CDR1 is MNHNY and CDR2 SVGAGI (reference sequence). The CDR3 runs to 14 residues. In DNA form, the CDR3 reads TGTGCCAGCAGTCCCGGGACCGACAATCAGCCCCAGCATTTT. Translating gives CASSPGTDNQPQHF.

For the CDR3, the DNA is TGTGCCAGCAGTTACTCGAGGGGGAACACTGAAGCTTTCTTT. Its protein is CASSYSRGNTEAFF. The rearrangement uses TRBV6-5 and TRBJ1-1; D is possibly TRBD1 (5 bases). The V gene's germline CDR1 is MNHEY and CDR2 SVGAGI. With 0 bases removed from V and 1 base from J, the gap between germline ends came to 6 bases. The CDR3 contains 14 residues.